This T cell receptor beta chain was sequenced for a study of graft-versus-host responses after intestinal transplantation. Study summary: Following induction with anti-thymocyte globulin, all recipients were given tacrolimus and steroids for 2 to 4 years.

This clone was seen a few times. What it recognizes is unknown. Study-level findings and limits: Recipient bone marrow held GvH clones, some seen earlier in ileum or blood.

This CDR3 region has 14 residues. Germline-derived CDR1 and CDR2 are SGHDN and FVKESK. The germline V and J ends were trimmed by 0 bases and 7 bases, with 13 bases remaining between them. Sequencing used immunoSEQ multiplex PCR; TCRdb keeps in-frame clones, though not all of them. The table lists tens of thousands of clones, about 89% of them singletons, with around 2.6% in the top ten. The chain links TRBV14 to TRBJ2-7; D remains ambiguous. This sequence was found in a human donor who received an intestinal transplant. The material sequenced was unstimulated CD8+ T cells sorted from spleen or lymph node cells, taken before intestinal transplant. The CDR3 DNA is TGTGCCAGCAGCCAAGAAGGAACTTTGAGGGAGCAGTACTTC. This gives the protein CASSQEGTLREQYF.